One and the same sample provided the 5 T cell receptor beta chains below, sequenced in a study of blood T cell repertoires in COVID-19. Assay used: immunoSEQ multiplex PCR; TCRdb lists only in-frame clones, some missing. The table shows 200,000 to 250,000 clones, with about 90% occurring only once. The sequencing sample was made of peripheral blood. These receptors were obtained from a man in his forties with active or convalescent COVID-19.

CDR3 in DNA: TGTGCCAGCTCACCTCGTGGACTAGCGGGGGGGAATGAGCAGTTCTTC. Translating it yields CASSPRGLAGGNEQFF. The chain combines TRBV18 with TRBJ2-1, with 15 positions matching TRBD2. J gave up 7 bases and V 3 bases, and 4 bases lay outside the gene matches. The germline gives CDR1 KGHSH, CDR2 LQKENI. The CDR3 is 16 residues long.

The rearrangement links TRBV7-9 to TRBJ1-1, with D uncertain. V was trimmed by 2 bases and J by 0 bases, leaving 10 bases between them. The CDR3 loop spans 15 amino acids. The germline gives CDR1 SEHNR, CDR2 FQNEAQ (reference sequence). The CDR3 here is CASSLRGQMNTEAFF. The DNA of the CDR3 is TGTGCCAGCAGCTTACGAGGTCAGATGAACACTGAAGCTTTCTTT.

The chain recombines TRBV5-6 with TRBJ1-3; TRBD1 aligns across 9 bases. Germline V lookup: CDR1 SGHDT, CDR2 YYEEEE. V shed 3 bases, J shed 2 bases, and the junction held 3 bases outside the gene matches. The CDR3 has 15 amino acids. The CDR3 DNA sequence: TGTGCCAGCAGCTGGGGACAGGGTCCTGGAAACACCATATATTTT. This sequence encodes CASSWGQGPGNTIYF.

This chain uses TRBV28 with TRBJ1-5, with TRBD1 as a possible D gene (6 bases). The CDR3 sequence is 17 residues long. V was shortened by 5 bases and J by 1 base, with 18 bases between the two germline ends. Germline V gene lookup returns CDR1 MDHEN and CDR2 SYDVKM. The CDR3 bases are TGTGCCAGCAGTGGCCCCCCAGGGGCCGGGAGCAATCAGCCCCAGCATTTT. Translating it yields CASSGPPGAGSNQPQHF.

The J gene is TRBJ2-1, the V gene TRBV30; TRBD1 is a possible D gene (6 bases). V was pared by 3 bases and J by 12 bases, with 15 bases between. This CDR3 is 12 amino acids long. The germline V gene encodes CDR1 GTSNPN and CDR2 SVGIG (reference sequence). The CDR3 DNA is TGTGCCTGGAGCGGCTTACAGGGTGGGCAGTTCTTC. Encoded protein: CAWSGLQGGQFF.